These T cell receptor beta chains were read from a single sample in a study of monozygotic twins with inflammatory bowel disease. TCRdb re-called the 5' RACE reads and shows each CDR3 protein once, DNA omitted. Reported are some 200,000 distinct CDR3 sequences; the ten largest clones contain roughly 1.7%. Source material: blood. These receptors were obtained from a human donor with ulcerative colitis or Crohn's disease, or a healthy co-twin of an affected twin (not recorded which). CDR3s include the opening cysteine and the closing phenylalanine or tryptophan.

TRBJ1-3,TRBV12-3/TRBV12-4,CASKLVGSTLSSGNTIYF
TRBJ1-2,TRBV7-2,CASSLVPGANYGYTF
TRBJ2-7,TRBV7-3,CASSLNGGYEQYF
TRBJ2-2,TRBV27,CASSLLGAGLNTGELFF
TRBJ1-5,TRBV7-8,CASSFTYSNQPQHF
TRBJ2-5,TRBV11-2,CASSLAGQLQETQYF
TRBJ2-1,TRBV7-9,CASSTGLAGGGTEQFF
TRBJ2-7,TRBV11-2,CASSLGQFYEQYF
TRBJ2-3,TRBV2,CASYRGRTDTQYF
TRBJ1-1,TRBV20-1,CSAERDSWPLNTEAFF
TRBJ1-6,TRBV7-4,CASSSGNNSPLHF
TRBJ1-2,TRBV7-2,CASSHSGVYGYTF
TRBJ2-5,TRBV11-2,CASSPGEVTQYF
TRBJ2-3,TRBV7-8,CASSLVDRRGQYF
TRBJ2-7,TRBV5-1,CASSFGYYYEQYF
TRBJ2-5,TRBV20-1,CSARDGGSGKTQYF
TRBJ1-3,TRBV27,CASSSRASSGNTIYF
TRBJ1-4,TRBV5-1,CASSWGGSDEKLFF
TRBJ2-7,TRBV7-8,CASSLVAGTGGYSYEQYF
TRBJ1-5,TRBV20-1,CSARPPPGGDQPQHF
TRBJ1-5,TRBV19,CASSRQGEDQPQHF
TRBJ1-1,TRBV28,CASSGWSREANTEAFF
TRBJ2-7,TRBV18,CASSPGFPYEQYF
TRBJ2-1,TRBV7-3,CASSLLTGSHNEQFF